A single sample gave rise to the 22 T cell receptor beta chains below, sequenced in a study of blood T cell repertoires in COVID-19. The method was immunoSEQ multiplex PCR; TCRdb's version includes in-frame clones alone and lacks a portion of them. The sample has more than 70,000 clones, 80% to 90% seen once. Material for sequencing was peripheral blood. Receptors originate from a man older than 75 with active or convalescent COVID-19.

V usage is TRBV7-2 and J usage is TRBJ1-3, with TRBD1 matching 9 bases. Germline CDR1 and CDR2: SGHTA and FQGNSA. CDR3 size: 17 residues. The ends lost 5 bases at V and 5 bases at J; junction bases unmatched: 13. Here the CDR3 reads CASSATGTGFSRNTIYF. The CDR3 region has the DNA TGTGCCAGCAGCGCAACCGGGACAGGGTTTTCTAGAAACACCATATATTTT.

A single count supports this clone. DNA for the CDR3: TGTGCCAGCAGCTCTAGGTCTGCCTCCTACAATGAGCAGTTCTTC. Protein sequence: CASSSRSASYNEQFF. V and J are TRBV5-4 and TRBJ2-1; D gene ambiguous. Between the trimmed V and J ends, which lost 3 bases and 0 bases, there was a span of 10 bases. This CDR3 has 15 residues. Germline CDR1 and CDR2: SGHNT and YYREEE (reference sequence). Based on the CDR3 plus reference TRBV5-4 and TRBJ2-1, the full variable domain is ETGVTQSPTHLIKTRGQQVTLRCSSQSGHNTVSWYQQALGQGPQFIFQYYREEENGRGNFPPRFSGLQFPNYSSELNVNALELDDSALYLCASSSRSASYNEQFFGPGTRLTVL.

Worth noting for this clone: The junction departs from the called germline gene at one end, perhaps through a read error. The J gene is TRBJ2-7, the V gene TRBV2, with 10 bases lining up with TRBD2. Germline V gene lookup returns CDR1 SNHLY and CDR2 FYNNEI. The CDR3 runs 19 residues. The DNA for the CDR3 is TGTGCCAGCAGTGAAGATGGCCTAGCGGGAGTCGTGAGGGCCTACAAGCAGTACTTC. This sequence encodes CASSEDGLAGVVRAYKQYF.

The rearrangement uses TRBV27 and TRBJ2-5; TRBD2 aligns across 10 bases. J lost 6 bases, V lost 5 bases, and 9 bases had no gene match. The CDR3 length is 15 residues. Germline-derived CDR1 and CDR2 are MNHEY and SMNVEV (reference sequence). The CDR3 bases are TGTGCCAGCAGTCCGAGGACTAGCGGCCCTAAGACCCAGTACTTC. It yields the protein CASSPRTSGPKTQYF.

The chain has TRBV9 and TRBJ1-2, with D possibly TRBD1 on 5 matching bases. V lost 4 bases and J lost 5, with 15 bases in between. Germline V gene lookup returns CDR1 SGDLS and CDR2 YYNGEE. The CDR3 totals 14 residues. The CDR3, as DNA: TGTGCCAGCAGCTTAGACGGCAGGGCTTATGGCTACACCTTC. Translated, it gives CASSLDGRAYGYTF.

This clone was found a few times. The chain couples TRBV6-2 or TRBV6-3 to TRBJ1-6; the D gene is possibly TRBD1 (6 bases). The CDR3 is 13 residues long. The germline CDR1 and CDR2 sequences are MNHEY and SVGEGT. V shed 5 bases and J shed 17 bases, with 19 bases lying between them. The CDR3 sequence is CASSGPGHGTIHF. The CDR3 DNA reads TGTGCCAGCAGTGGACCGGGACACGGAACCATCCACTTT.

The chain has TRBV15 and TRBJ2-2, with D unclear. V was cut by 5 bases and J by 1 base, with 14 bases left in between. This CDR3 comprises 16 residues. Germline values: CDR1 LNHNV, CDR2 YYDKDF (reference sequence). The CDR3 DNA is TGTGCCACCAGCGACGGGTCCAGACTGAACACCGGGGAGCTGTTTTTT. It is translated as CATSDGSRLNTGELFF.

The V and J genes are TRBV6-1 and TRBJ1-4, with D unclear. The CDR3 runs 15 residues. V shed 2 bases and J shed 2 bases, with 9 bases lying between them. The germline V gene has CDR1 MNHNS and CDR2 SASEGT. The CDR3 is CASSESGVTNEKLFF. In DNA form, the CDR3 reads TGTGCCAGCAGTGAATCCGGGGTGACTAATGAAAAACTGTTTTTT.

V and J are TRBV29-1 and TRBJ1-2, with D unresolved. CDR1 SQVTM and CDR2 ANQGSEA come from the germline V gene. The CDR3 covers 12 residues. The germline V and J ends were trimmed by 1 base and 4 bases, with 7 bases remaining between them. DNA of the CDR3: TGCAGCGTTGAAGGAGGAGTCTATGGCTACACCTTC. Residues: CSVEGGVYGYTF.

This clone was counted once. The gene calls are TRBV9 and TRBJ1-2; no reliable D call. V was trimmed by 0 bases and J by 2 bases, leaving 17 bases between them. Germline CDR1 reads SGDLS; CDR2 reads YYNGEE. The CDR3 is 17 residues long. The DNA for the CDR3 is TGTGCCAGCAGCGTAGACACGGGGATAATACCAAACTATGGCTACACCTTC. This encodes CASSVDTGIIPNYGYTF.

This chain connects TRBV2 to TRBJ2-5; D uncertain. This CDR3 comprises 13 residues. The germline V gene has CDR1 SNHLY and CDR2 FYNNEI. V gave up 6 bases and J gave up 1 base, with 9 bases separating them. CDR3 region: CASRRSFQETQYF. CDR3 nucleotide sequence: TGTGCCAGCAGGAGGAGTTTCCAAGAGACCCAGTACTTC. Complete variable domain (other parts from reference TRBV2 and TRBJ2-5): EPEVTQTPSHQVTQMGQEVILRCVPISNHLYFYWYRQILGQKVEFLVSFYNNEISEKSEIFDDQFSVERPDGSNFTLKIRSTKLEDSAMYFCASRRSFQETQYFGPGTRLLVL.

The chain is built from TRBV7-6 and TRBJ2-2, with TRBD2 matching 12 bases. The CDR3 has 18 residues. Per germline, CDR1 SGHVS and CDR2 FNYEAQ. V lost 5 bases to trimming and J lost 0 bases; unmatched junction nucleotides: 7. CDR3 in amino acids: CASSDGLAGSSNTGELFF. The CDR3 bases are TGTGCCAGCAGCGATGGACTAGCGGGGTCCTCGAACACCGGGGAGCTGTTTTTT. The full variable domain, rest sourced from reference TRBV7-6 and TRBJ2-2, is GAGVSQSPRYKVTKRGQDVALRCDPISGHVSLYWYRQALGQGPEFLTYFNYEAQQDKSGLPNDRFSAERPEGSISTLTIQRTEQRDSAMYRCASSDGLAGSSNTGELFFGEGSRLTVL.

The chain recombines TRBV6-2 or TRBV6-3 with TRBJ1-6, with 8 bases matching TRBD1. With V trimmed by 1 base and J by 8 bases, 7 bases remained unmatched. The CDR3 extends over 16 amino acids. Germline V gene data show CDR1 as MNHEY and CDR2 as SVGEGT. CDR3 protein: CASSYLDRVRDSPLHF. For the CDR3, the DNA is TGTGCCAGCAGTTACTTGGACAGGGTGCGGGATTCACCCCTCCACTTT.

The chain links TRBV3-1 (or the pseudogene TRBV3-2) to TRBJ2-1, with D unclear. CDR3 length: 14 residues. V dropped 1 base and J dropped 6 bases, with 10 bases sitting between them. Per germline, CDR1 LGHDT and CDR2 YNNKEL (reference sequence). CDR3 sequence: CASSQVAVGNEQFF. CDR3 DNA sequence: TGTGCCAGCAGCCAAGTAGCAGTCGGCAATGAGCAGTTCTTC.

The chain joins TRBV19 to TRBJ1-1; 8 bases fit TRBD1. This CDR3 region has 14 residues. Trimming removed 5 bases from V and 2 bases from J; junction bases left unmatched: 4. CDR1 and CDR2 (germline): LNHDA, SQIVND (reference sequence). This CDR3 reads CASSQDRGNTEAFF. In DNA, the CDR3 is TGTGCCAGTAGTCAAGACAGGGGCAACACTGAAGCTTTCTTT. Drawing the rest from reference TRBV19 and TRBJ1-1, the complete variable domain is DGGITQSPKYLFRKEGQNVTLSCEQNLNHDAMYWYRQDPGQGLRLIYYSQIVNDFQKGDIAEGYSVSREKKESFPLTVTSAQKNPTAFYLCASSQDRGNTEAFFGQGTRLTVV.

CDR3 in amino acids: CSALRDRSSYEQYF. CDR3 sequence (DNA): TGCAGCGCCCTCCGGGACAGGAGCTCCTACGAGCAGTACTTC. The chain joins TRBV29-1 to TRBJ2-7, with 8 bases aligning to TRBD1. J lost 0 bases, V lost 7 bases, and 8 bases had no gene match. CDR3 length: 14 amino acids. Germline V gene data show CDR1 as SQVTM and CDR2 as ANQGSEA.

The CDR3 is CSVSDRGDTEAFF. DNA of the CDR3: TGCAGCGTTTCCGACAGGGGTGACACTGAAGCTTTCTTT. This chain joins TRBV29-1 and TRBJ1-1, with 8 bases fitting TRBD1. V lost 5 bases and J lost 3; bases outside the gene matches: 5. The CDR3 extends over 13 amino acids. The germline CDR1 and CDR2 sequences are SQVTM and ANQGSEA.

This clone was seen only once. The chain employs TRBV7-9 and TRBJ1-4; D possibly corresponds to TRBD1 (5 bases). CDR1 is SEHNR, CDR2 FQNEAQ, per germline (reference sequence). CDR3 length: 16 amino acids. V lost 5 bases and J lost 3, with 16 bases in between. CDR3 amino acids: CASSLLGGAPNEKLFF. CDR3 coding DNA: TGTGCCAGCAGCCTCCTCGGTGGGGCACCTAATGAAAAACTGTTTTTT. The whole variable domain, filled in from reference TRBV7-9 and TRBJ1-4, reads DTGVSQNPRHKITKRGQNVTFRCDPISEHNRLYWYRQTLGQGPEFLTYFQNEAQLEKSRLLSDRFSAERPKGSFSTLEIQRTEQGDSAMYLCASSLLGGAPNEKLFFGSGTQLSVL.

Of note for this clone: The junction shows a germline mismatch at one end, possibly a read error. The CDR3, as DNA: TGTGCTAGCAGCCCTCGCCTAGCGGTAAACACCGGGGAGCTGTTTTTT. This codes for CASSPRLAVNTGELFF. V and J are TRBV7-7 and TRBJ2-2; TRBD2 matches at 7 bases. The length of the CDR3 is 16 residues. CDR1 and CDR2 (germline): SSHAT, FNYEAQ (reference sequence).

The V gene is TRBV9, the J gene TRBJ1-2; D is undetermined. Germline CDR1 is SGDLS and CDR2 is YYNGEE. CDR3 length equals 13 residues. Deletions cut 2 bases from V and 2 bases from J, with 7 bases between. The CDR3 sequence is CASSVAVNYGYTF. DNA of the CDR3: TGTGCCAGCAGCGTGGCGGTAAACTATGGCTACACCTTC.

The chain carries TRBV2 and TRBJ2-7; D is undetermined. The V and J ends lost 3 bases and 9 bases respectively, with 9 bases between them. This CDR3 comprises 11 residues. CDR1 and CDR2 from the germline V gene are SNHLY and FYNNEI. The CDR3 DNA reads TGTGCCAGCAGTGAGTCTGTGCGGCAGTACTTC. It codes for CASSESVRQYF.

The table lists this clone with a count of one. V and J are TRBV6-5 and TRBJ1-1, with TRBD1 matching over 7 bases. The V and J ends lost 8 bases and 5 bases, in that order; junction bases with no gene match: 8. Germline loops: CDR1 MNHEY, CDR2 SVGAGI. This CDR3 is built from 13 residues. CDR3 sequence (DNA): TGTGCCAGCTGGGCAGGGGGTTTTACTGAAGCTTTCTTT. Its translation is CASWAGGFTEAFF.